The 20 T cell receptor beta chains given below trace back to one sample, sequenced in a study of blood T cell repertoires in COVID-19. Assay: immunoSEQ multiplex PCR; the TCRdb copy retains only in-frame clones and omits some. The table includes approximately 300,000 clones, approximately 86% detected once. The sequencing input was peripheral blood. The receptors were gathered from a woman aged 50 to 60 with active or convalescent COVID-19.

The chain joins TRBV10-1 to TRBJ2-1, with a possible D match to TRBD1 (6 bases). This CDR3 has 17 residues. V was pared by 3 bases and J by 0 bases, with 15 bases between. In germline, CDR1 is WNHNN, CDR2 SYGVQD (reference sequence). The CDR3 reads CASSDTGTPSSYNEQFF. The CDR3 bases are TGCGCCAGCAGTGATACCGGGACACCGAGCTCCTACAATGAGCAGTTCTTC.

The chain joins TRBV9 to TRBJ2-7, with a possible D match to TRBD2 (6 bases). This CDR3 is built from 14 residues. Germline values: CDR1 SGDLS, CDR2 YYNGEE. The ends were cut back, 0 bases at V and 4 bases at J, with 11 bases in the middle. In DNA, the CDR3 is TGTGCCAGCAGCGTAGCACTAGCTCCTTACGAGCAGTACTTC. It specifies CASSVALAPYEQYF.

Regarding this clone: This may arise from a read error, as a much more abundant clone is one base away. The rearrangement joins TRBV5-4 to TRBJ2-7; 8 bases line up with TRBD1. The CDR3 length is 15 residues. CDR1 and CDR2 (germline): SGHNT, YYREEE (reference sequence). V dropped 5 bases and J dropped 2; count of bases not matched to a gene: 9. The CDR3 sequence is CASSRTGTGTYEQYF. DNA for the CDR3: TGTGCCAGCAGTCGTACCGGGACAGGTACCTACGAGCAGTACTTC.

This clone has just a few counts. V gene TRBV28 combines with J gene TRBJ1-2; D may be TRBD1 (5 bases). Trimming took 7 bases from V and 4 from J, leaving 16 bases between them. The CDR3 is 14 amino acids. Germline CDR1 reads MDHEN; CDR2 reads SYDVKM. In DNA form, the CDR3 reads TGTGCCAGCAATGGGCAGGGCCCCTTCTATGGCTACACCTTC. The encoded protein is CASNGQGPFYGYTF.

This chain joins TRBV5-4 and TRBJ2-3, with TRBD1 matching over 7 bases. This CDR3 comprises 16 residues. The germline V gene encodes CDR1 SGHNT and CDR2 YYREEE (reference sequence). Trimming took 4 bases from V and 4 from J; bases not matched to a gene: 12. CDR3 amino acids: CASSKPRQGVADTQYF. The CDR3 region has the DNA TGTGCCAGCAGCAAACCCAGGCAGGGGGTGGCAGATACGCAGTATTTT.

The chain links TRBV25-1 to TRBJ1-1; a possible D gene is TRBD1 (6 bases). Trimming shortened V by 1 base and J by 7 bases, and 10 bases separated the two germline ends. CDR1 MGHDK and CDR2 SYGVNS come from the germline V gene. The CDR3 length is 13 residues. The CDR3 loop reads CASSELGTSEAFF. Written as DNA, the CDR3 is TGTGCCAGCAGTGAATTGGGGACAAGTGAAGCTTTCTTT.

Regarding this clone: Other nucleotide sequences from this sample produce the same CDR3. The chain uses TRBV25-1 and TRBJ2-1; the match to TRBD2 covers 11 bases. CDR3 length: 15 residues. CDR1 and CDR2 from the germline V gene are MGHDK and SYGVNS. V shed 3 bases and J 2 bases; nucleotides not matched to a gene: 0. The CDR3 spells CASSDSGRAYNEQFF. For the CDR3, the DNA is TGTGCCAGCAGTGATAGCGGGAGGGCCTACAATGAGCAGTTCTTC.

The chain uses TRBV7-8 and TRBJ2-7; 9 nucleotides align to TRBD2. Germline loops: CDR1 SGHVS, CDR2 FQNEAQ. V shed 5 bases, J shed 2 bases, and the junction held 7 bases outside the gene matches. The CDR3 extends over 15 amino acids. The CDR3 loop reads CASSGLAGRAYEQYF. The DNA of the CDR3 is TGTGCCAGCAGCGGTCTAGCGGGGAGGGCCTACGAGCAGTACTTC.

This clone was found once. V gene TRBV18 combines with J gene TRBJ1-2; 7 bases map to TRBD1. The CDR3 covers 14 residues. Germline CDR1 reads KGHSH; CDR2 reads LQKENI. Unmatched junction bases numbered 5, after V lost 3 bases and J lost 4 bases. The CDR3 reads CASSPGQEFYGYTF. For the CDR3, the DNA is TGTGCCAGCTCACCTGGACAGGAGTTCTATGGCTACACCTTC.

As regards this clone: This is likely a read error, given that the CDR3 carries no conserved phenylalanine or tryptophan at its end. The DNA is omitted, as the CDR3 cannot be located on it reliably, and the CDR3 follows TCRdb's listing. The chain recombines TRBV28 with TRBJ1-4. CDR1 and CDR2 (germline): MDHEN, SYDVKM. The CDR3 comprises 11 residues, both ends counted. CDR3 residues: CASSLEAGYSG.

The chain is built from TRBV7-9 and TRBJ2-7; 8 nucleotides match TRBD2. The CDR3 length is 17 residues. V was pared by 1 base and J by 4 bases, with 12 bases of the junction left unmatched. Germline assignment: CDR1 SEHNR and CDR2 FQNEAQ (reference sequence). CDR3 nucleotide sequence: TGTGCCAGCAGCTTAGGAGGGATTAGCGGGGTGGATTACGAGCAGTACTTC. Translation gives CASSLGGISGVDYEQYF.

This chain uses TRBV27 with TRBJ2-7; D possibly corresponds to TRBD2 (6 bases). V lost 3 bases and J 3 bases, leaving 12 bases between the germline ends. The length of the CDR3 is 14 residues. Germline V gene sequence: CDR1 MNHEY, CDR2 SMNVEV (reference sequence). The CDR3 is CASSFGWRGYEQYF. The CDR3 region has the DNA TGTGCCAGCAGTTTCGGCTGGAGGGGCTACGAGCAGTACTTC.

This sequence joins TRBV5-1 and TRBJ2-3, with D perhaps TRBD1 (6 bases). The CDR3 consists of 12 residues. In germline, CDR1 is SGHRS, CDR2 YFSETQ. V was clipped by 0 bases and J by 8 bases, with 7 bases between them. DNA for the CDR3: TGCGCCAGCAGCTTGGGAGGGGGTACGCAGTATTTT. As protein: CASSLGGGTQYF.

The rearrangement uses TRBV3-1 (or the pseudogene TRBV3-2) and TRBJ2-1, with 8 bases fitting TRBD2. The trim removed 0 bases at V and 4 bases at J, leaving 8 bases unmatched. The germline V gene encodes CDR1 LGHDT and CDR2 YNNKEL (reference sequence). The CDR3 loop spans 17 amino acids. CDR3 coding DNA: TGTGCCAGCAGCCAAGATCTGGGTAGCGGGGTTTACAATGAGCAGTTCTTC. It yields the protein CASSQDLGSGVYNEQFF.

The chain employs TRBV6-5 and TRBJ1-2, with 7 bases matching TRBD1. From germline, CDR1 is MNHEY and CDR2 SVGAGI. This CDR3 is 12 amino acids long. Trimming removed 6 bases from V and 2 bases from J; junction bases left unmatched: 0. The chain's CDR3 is CASRGQNYGYTF. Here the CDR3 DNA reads TGTGCCAGCAGGGGACAGAACTATGGCTACACCTTC.

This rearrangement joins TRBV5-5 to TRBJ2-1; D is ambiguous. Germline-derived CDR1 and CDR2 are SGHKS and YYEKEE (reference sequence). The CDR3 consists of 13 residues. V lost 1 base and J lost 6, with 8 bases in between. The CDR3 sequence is CASSLTSANEQFF. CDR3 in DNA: TGTGCCAGCAGCTTGACGAGTGCCAATGAGCAGTTCTTC.

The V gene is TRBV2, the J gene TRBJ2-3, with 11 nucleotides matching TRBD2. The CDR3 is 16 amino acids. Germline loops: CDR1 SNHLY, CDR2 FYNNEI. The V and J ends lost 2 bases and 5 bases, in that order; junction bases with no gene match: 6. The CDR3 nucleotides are TGTGCCAGCAGTGAACCGGGACTAGCGGTTCAAGATACGCAGTATTTT. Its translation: CASSEPGLAVQDTQYF.

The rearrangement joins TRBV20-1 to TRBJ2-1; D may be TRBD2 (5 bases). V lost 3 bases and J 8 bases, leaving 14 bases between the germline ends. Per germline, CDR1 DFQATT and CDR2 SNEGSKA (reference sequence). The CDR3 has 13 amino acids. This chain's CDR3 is CSASPGEGYEQFF. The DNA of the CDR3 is TGCAGTGCTAGTCCCGGGGAAGGATATGAGCAGTTCTTC.

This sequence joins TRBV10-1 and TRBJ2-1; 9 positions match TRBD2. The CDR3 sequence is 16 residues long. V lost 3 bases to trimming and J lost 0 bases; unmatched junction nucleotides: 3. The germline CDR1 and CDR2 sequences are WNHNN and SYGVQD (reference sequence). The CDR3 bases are TGCGCCAGCAGTGAAAGCGGGAGGCTCTCCTACAATGAGCAGTTCTTC. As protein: CASSESGRLSYNEQFF.

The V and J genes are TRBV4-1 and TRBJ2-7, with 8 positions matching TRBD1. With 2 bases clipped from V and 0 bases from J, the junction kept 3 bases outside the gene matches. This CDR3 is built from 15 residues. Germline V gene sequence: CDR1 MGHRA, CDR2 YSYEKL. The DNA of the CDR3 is TGCGCCAGCAGCCAACGGACAGGGAGCTCCTACGAGCAGTACTTC. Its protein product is CASSQRTGSSYEQYF.